What follows are 17 T cell receptor beta chains derived from one specimen sequenced in a study of siplizumab effects on memory and regulatory T cells. Sequencing was performed with immunoSEQ multiplex PCR; in TCRdb, only in-frame clones are kept and a portion is missing. The sample lists some 97,000 clones, approximately 91% occurring once. Sequencing was carried out using CD4+ T cells sorted from blood. These receptors came from a human donor in good health. Some clones in this sample may be carry-over from other donors' samples.

This clone was recorded a few times. The chain uses TRBV19 and TRBJ2-5; D ambiguous. V lost 3 bases and J 2 bases, leaving 10 bases between the germline ends. CDR1 is LNHDA and CDR2 is SQIVND in the germline V gene (reference sequence). CDR3 length: 14 amino acids. CDR3 nucleotide sequence: TGTGCCAGTAGTATCATAGGCAGTCAAGAGACCCAGTACTTC. Amino acids: CASSIIGSQETQYF.

DNA of the CDR3: TGTGCCAGCAGCCTATCTGGACTGTACCAAGAGACCCAGTACTTC. It specifies CASSLSGLYQETQYF. The V and J genes are TRBV9 and TRBJ2-5; D might be TRBD2 (5 bases). The CDR3 loop spans 15 amino acids. The germline V gene has CDR1 SGDLS and CDR2 YYNGEE. V was pared by 4 bases and J by 0 bases, with 13 bases between.

V gene TRBV5-3 combines with J gene TRBJ1-2; 10 nucleotides line up with TRBD1. TRBV5-3 is an ORF, and what it does is uncertain. The CDR3 is 16 amino acids. V lost 2 bases to trimming and J lost 9 bases; unmatched junction nucleotides: 13. The CDR3 sequence is CARSFSRQGALYSYTF. The CDR3 nucleotides are TGTGCCAGAAGCTTTTCAAGACAGGGGGCGCTTTATAGCTACACCTTC.

J is TRBJ1-2 and V is TRBV7-8; the D is unclear. With 5 bases removed from V and 0 bases from J, the gap between germline ends came to 13 bases. CDR1 is SGHVS and CDR2 is FQNEAQ in the germline V gene. The CDR3 is 15 residues long. CDR3 nucleotides: TGTGCCAGCAGCCCAGGCCCCGGGCCTAACTATGGCTACACCTTC. Translation gives CASSPGPGPNYGYTF.

V and J are TRBV10-2 and TRBJ2-7; 14 nucleotides match TRBD2. Germline trimming cut 6 bases from V and 1 base from J; bases unmatched to any gene: 8. The CDR3 sequence is 17 residues long. The germline CDR1 and CDR2 sequences are WSHSY and SAAADI. The CDR3 reads CASSLTSGRGGSYEQYF. CDR3 DNA sequence: TGCGCCAGCAGCCTGACTAGCGGGAGGGGAGGGTCCTACGAGCAGTACTTC.

CDR3 bases: TGTGCCAGTAGTATTGCGTCGGGTCCCCAAGAGACCCAGTACTTC. Translation: CASSIASGPQETQYF. V and J are TRBV19 and TRBJ2-5; D call uncertain. Germline CDR1 reads LNHDA; CDR2 reads SQIVND (reference sequence). This CDR3 has 15 amino acids. The ends were cut back, 3 bases at V and 1 base at J, with 12 bases in the middle.

The V call is TRBV5-1, the J call TRBJ1-2; TRBD1 is a possible D gene (5 bases). CDR1 and CDR2 from the germline V gene are SGHRS and YFSETQ. V dropped 7 bases and J dropped 3 bases, with 10 bases sitting between them. The CDR3 contains 12 residues. For the CDR3, the DNA is TGCGCCAGCGGGCAGGGAGACTATGGCTACACCTTC. Amino acids: CASGQGDYGYTF.

CDR3 sequence reads: CASSPQSGLAKYEQYF. Written as DNA, the CDR3 is TGTGCCAGCTCACCACAATCAGGACTAGCGAAGTACGAGCAGTACTTC. This chain uses TRBV18 with TRBJ2-7, with TRBD2 matching 9 bases. V trimming: 1 base; J trimming: 4 bases; junction bases outside the gene matches: 8. CDR1 KGHSH and CDR2 LQKENI come from the germline V gene. The CDR3 spans 16 residues.

DNA of the CDR3: TGTGCCAGCTCACGGGAAACAGGGGAAGGAACTGAAGCTTTCTTT. Translating gives CASSRETGEGTEAFF. The V gene is TRBV18, the J gene TRBJ1-1, with 7 nucleotides matching TRBD1. CDR3 length: 15 amino acids. Per the germline V gene, CDR1 is KGHSH and CDR2 is LQKENI. V trimming: 4 bases; J trimming: 5 bases; junction bases outside the gene matches: 10.

The chain is built from TRBV27 and TRBJ2-7; TRBD2 agrees at 15 bases. The V and J ends lost 0 bases and 6 bases, in that order; junction bases with no gene match: 3. This CDR3 contains 16 residues. CDR1 is MNHEY, CDR2 SMNVEV, per germline (reference sequence). CDR3 loop: CASSLSGLAGGGEQYF. The CDR3 DNA is TGTGCCAGCAGTTTATCGGGACTAGCGGGAGGTGGCGAGCAGTACTTC.

J is TRBJ2-3 and V is TRBV19; D is unresolved. The V gene's germline CDR1 is LNHDA and CDR2 SQIVND (reference sequence). The CDR3 runs to 18 residues. Trimming cost V 0 bases and J 1 base, with 17 bases left between them. The CDR3 DNA sequence: TGTGCCAGTAGTATAGATGCCCACGGAACCTATCGCACAGATACGCAGTATTTT. Protein sequence: CASSIDAHGTYRTDTQYF.

This chain links TRBV9 with TRBJ2-3; TRBD2 might be the D (5 bases). Germline values: CDR1 SGDLS, CDR2 YYNGEE. Trimming left V 0 bases short and J 2 bases short, with 16 bases between. This CDR3 has 17 amino acids. The CDR3 protein is CASSVAVGGYYTDTQYF. As DNA, the CDR3 is TGTGCCAGCAGCGTAGCCGTCGGCGGGTACTACACAGATACGCAGTATTTT.

The DNA of the CDR3 is TGTGCCAGCAGTGTGGGGTTTGGAAACACCATATATTTT. Translated, it gives CASSVGFGNTIYF. The genes are TRBV2 and TRBJ1-3; no reliable D call. Per germline, CDR1 SNHLY and CDR2 FYNNEI. There are 13 residues in the CDR3. The V and J ends lost 4 bases and 3 bases respectively, with 7 bases between them.

This chain joins TRBV6-5 and TRBJ1-1; no clear D gene. V lost 0 bases and J 5 bases, leaving 13 bases between the germline ends. CDR1 and CDR2 (germline): MNHEY, SVGAGI. The CDR3 is 15 amino acids. The CDR3 sequence is CASSYSVGSGTEAFF. The DNA of the CDR3 is TGTGCCAGCAGTTACTCTGTAGGGTCGGGAACTGAAGCTTTCTTT.

This chain links TRBV28 with TRBJ1-2; D is possibly TRBD1 (5 bases). The CDR3 is 15 amino acids. The ends were cut back, 3 bases at V and 6 bases at J, with 17 bases in the middle. Germline CDR1 and CDR2: MDHEN and SYDVKM. The CDR3 spells CASSFRDRFLHGYTF. CDR3 DNA sequence: TGTGCCAGCAGTTTTCGGGACCGATTTCTCCATGGCTACACCTTC.

This sequence joins TRBV7-8 and TRBJ1-6; unclear D gene. The V end lost 4 bases, the J end lost 7 bases, and 14 bases lay between the germline ends. The CDR3 is 15 amino acids. Germline values: CDR1 SGHVS, CDR2 FQNEAQ. CDR3: CASSSFPSLNSPLHF. CDR3 DNA: TGTGCCAGCAGCTCATTTCCTAGTCTGAATTCACCCCTCCACTTT.

The rearrangement links TRBV5-4 to TRBJ2-3, with 13 bases aligning to TRBD2. Germline-derived CDR1 and CDR2 are SGHNT and YYREEE (reference sequence). CDR3 length equals 15 residues. V lost 4 bases and J lost 7; bases outside the gene matches: 6. The chain's CDR3 is CASSPTSGRAHTQYF. The CDR3 DNA is TGTGCCAGCAGCCCCACTAGCGGGAGGGCTCATACGCAGTATTTT.